This TCR beta chain was observed in a study of T cell responses to AZD1222 COVID-19 vaccine. V lost 4 bases, J lost 5 bases, and 6 bases lay in between. This CDR3 comprises 13 residues. The V gene's germline CDR1 is SEHNR and CDR2 FQNEAQ (reference sequence). Produced via immunoSEQ multiplex PCR; TCRdb's table is partial and in-frame only. Altogether around 100,000 clones are present, around nine tenths being singletons, with the ten largest covering 16%. Findings and limits, study-wide: Donors were chiefly white British, with a greater number of females, and clonal diversity was perhaps underestimated. Only 5 or 6 individuals given AZD1222 were seropositive at baseline.

As regards this clone: No antigen is known for it.

Material: peripheral blood, obtained on day 0 of AZD1222 vaccination. The source of this sequence is an adult in good health. The V gene is TRBV7-9, the J gene TRBJ2-6; D remains unclear. The CDR3 spells CASSSLWANVLTF. The CDR3 nucleotides read TGTGCCAGCAGCTCCCTTTGGGCCAACGTCCTGACTTTC.